This TCR beta chain came from a study of CD8 T cells in ankylosing spondylitis. Study-wide points: The authors found the disease-linked clones to be CD8+ and relatively rare in peripheral blood. Prior literature has documented some motif variants in synovial fluid and blood from reactive arthritis. Disease-linked clones reportedly concentrated significantly in matched ankylosing spondylitis synovial fluid.

With regard to this clonotype: Its specificity is not known. One end of the junction varies from germline; a read error may be responsible.

TCRdb passed the 5' RACE reads through MiXCR, listing each CDR3 protein once. The sample has hundreds of thousands of distinct CDR3 sequences, about 10% seen once. The germline V gene encodes CDR1 DFQATT and CDR2 SNEGSKA (reference sequence). The CDR3 is made up of 19 amino acids. The V call is TRBV20-1, the J call TRBJ1-5; a weak D match, TRBD1 (5 bases). The TCR originated in a male donor with ankylosing spondylitis or in good health (not recorded which). The sequencing input was blood, either unsorted or a sorted T cell fraction (not recorded which). The DNA of the CDR3 is TGCTGTGCTAGAGTGTGGGGCTCAGGTCTCCCCTCCGGCAATCAGCCCCAGCATTTT. Translated, it gives CCARVWGSGLPSGNQPQHF.